This TCR beta chain was obtained from a study of blood T cell repertoires in COVID-19. Seattle patients were enrolled while actively infected and followed longitudinally. This CDR3 contains 16 residues. The germline V gene encodes CDR1 SGHDT and CDR2 YYEEEE. V was clipped by 2 bases and J by 2 bases, with 14 bases between them. Sequenced by immunoSEQ multiplex PCR; TCRdb stores in-frame clones only, minus some. Among about 220,000 clones, around 85% were seen once, and the ten largest hold 2% to 3%. V usage is TRBV5-6 and J usage is TRBJ1-3; D is possibly TRBD1 (5 bases). The source is a woman aged 70-85 years with COVID-19, enrolled during active disease. What was sequenced was peripheral blood. CDR3 DNA sequence: TGTGCCAGCAGCTTCTCGCAGGGAGGTCCTGGAAACACCATATATTTT. Translating gives CASSFSQGGPGNTIYF. The whole variable domain, filled in from reference TRBV5-6 and TRBJ1-3, reads DAGVTQSPTHLIKTRGQQVTLRCSPKSGHDTVSWYQQALGQGPQFIFQYYEEEERQRGNFPDRFSGHQFPNYSSELNVNALLLGDSALYLCASSFSQGGPGNTIYFGEGSWLTVV.